These T cell receptor beta chains were read from a single sample in a study of blood T cell repertoires in COVID-19. Sequenced by immunoSEQ multiplex PCR; TCRdb stores in-frame clones only, minus some. This sample has roughly 430,000 clones, with 88% found just once. Sequences were obtained from PBMCs or T cells enriched from blood (not recorded which). These receptors all stem from a woman aged 40 to 50 with acute COVID-19. The CDR3 runs from the conserved cysteine through the conserved F or W. Each record gives: J gene, V gene, D gene, clone size, CDR3 protein, CDR3 DNA. A D gene is named only where the DNA matches it firmly. A clone size is listed for some rows: how often the clone was seen (once, few, many), or a class if it is expanded.

j_call: TRBJ2-7; v_call: TRBV6-2/TRBV6-3; d_call: TRBD1; clone_size: NA; cdr3_aa: CASSSTGTGRREQYF; cdr3_nt: TGTGCCAGCAGTTCCACCGGGACAGGGAGAAGGGAGCAGTACTTC
j_call: TRBJ2-3; v_call: TRBV9; d_call: TRBD2; clone_size: NA; cdr3_aa: CASSVAELAAPDTQYF; cdr3_nt: TGTGCCAGCAGCGTAGCTGAACTAGCGGCCCCCGATACGCAGTATTTT
j_call: TRBJ1-1; v_call: TRBV27; d_call: NA; clone_size: NA; cdr3_aa: CASSTRGGVNTEAFF; cdr3_nt: TGTGCCAGCAGTACCCGCGGGGGAGTGAACACTGAAGCTTTCTTT
j_call: TRBJ1-3; v_call: TRBV7-2; d_call: NA; clone_size: NA; cdr3_aa: CASSLGRWDSIYF; cdr3_nt: TGTGCCAGCAGCTTAGGGCGGTGGGACTCCATATATTTT
j_call: TRBJ2-7; v_call: TRBV21-1; d_call: NA; clone_size: NA; cdr3_aa: CASSEVPLAGRGGAYEQYF; cdr3_nt: TGTGCCAGCAGCGAAGTCCCACTAGCGGGGCGAGGGGGGGCCTACGAGCAGTACTTC
j_call: TRBJ1-2; v_call: TRBV3-1/TRBV3-2; d_call: NA; clone_size: NA; cdr3_aa: CASSLMETQGYTF; cdr3_nt: TGTGCCAGCAGCCTGATGGAGACTCAGGGCTACACCTTC
j_call: TRBJ2-2; v_call: TRBV19; d_call: TRBD1; clone_size: NA; cdr3_aa: CASSIDWGQGAGELFF; cdr3_nt: TGTGCCAGTAGTATAGATTGGGGACAGGGGGCCGGGGAGCTGTTTTTT
j_call: TRBJ1-3; v_call: TRBV30; d_call: TRBD1; clone_size: NA; cdr3_aa: CAWSPAGGSGNTIYF; cdr3_nt: TGTGCCTGGAGTCCGGCAGGGGGCTCCGGAAACACCATATATTTT
j_call: TRBJ1-2; v_call: TRBV5-1; d_call: NA; clone_size: NA; cdr3_aa: CASSFEGNGYTF; cdr3_nt: TGCGCCAGCAGCTTTGAGGGTAATGGCTACACCTTC
j_call: TRBJ2-7; v_call: TRBV29-1; d_call: TRBD1; clone_size: once; cdr3_aa: CSVCRDRADEQYF; cdr3_nt: TGCAGCGTTTGCCGGGACAGGGCAGACGAGCAGTACTTC
j_call: TRBJ2-7; v_call: TRBV3-1/TRBV3-2; d_call: NA; clone_size: few; cdr3_aa: CASSLRDGRLVQYF; cdr3_nt: TGTGCCAGCAGCCTCCGGGATGGCCGGCTTGTGCAGTACTTC
j_call: TRBJ1-1; v_call: TRBV11-2; d_call: NA; clone_size: NA; cdr3_aa: CASSLAMGLSTEAFF; cdr3_nt: TGTGCCAGCAGCTTAGCGATGGGCCTGAGCACTGAAGCTTTCTTT
j_call: TRBJ1-1; v_call: TRBV7-9; d_call: TRBD1; clone_size: once; cdr3_aa: CASSTGQGATEAFF; cdr3_nt: TGTGCCAGCAGCACGGGACAGGGGGCCACTGAAGCTTTCTTT
j_call: TRBJ1-6; v_call: TRBV9; d_call: NA; clone_size: NA; cdr3_aa: CASSATAPMDSPLHF; cdr3_nt: TGTGCCAGCAGCGCGACAGCCCCTATGGATTCACCCCTCCACTTT
j_call: TRBJ2-3; v_call: TRBV5-6; d_call: TRBD2; clone_size: NA; cdr3_aa: CASSLGTSGLDTQYF; cdr3_nt: TGTGCCAGCAGCTTGGGGACTAGCGGGCTGGATACGCAGTATTTT
j_call: TRBJ2-2; v_call: TRBV2; d_call: NA; clone_size: NA; cdr3_aa: CASNAGPNTGELFF; cdr3_nt: TGTGCCAGCAACGCGGGGCCGAACACCGGGGAGCTGTTTTTT
j_call: TRBJ1-2; v_call: TRBV29-1; d_call: TRBD1; clone_size: NA; cdr3_aa: CSAGDRERVGYTF; cdr3_nt: TGCAGCGCCGGGGACAGGGAAAGGGTAGGCTACACCTTC
j_call: TRBJ2-5; v_call: TRBV9; d_call: NA; clone_size: NA; cdr3_aa: CASSVQGGGETQYF; cdr3_nt: TGTGCCAGCAGCGTACAGGGGGGTGGAGAGACCCAGTACTTC
j_call: TRBJ1-1; v_call: TRBV5-6; d_call: NA; clone_size: NA; cdr3_aa: CASSLRRTEAFF; cdr3_nt: TGTGCCAGCAGCTTGCGGAGGACTGAAGCTTTCTTT
j_call: TRBJ1-3; v_call: TRBV4-2; d_call: NA; clone_size: NA; cdr3_aa: CASSQDGGSGNTIYF; cdr3_nt: TGTGCCAGCAGCCAAGACGGTGGCTCTGGAAACACCATATATTTT
j_call: TRBJ1-1; v_call: TRBV5-1; d_call: NA; clone_size: NA; cdr3_aa: CASSFIRGPTEAFF; cdr3_nt: TGCGCCAGCAGCTTCATCAGGGGACCCACTGAAGCTTTCTTT
j_call: TRBJ1-2; v_call: TRBV7-6; d_call: NA; clone_size: NA; cdr3_aa: CASSLGGGGGYGYTF; cdr3_nt: TGTGCCAGCAGCTTAGGAGGTGGGGGGGGCTATGGCTACACCTTC
j_call: TRBJ2-1; v_call: TRBV5-1; d_call: NA; clone_size: NA; cdr3_aa: CASSTRHGAVNEQFF; cdr3_nt: TGCGCCAGCAGCACCCGACATGGGGCGGTAAATGAGCAGTTCTTC
j_call: TRBJ2-1; v_call: TRBV2; d_call: TRBD2; clone_size: NA; cdr3_aa: CASRDLAGGHNEQFF; cdr3_nt: TGTGCCAGCAGGGATTTAGCGGGGGGCCACAATGAGCAGTTCTTC